The 7 T cell receptor beta chains below come from one sample, sequenced in a study of shared clonotypes between healthy human individuals (dated by TCRdb to about 2020). The library came from the immunoSEQ multiplex PCR assay. TCRdb provides this immuneACCESS table in a form limited to in-frame rearrangements. Some clones are lacking; in checked studies, under half of them reflect an unresolved V gene, and why the rest are absent is not known. Present in this sample are approximately 1,500,000 clones, 95% to 99% of which were seen just once. The ten biggest clones cover approximately 0.45% of the sample. The sample consisted of naive CD4+ T cells sorted from blood. This sample's cell subset or site label indicates: CD45RA+ positively selected. The receptors come from a man between 25 and 39 years old in good health.

This rearrangement joins TRBV4-1 to TRBJ2-1; D is unclear. The length of the CDR3 is 17 residues. The V and J ends lost 0 bases and 0 bases respectively, with 12 bases between them. Germline CDR1 is MGHRA and CDR2 is YSYEKL. The CDR3 sequence: CASSQETNSHSYNEQFF. The CDR3 DNA is TGCGCCAGCAGCCAAGAGACAAACAGTCACTCCTACAATGAGCAGTTCTTC.

Regarding this clone: The same CDR3 is also encoded by other DNA sequences in this sample. This sequence joins TRBV11-2 and TRBJ2-3; no reliable D call. Germline V lookup: CDR1 SGHAT, CDR2 FQNNGV. V was trimmed by 1 base and J by 4 bases, leaving 3 bases between them. The CDR3 totals 12 residues. The DNA for the CDR3 is TGTGCCAGCAGCTTAGTGGCAGATACGCAGTATTTT. It codes for CASSLVADTQYF.

The rearrangement uses TRBV11-3 and TRBJ2-1; 9 nucleotides agree with TRBD2. CDR3 length equals 19 residues. Losses at the gene ends were 0 bases for V and 4 bases for J; bases not matched to a gene: 13. Germline-derived CDR1 and CDR2 are SGHNT and YENEEA. This chain's CDR3 is CASSLDPPASGMGYNEQFF. The CDR3 DNA sequence: TGTGCCAGCAGCTTAGATCCCCCCGCTAGCGGGATGGGTTACAATGAGCAGTTCTTC.

The chain combines TRBV14 with TRBJ2-3, with TRBD2 matching over 9 bases. V lost 1 base to trimming and J lost 4 bases; unmatched junction nucleotides: 15. The CDR3 length is 19 residues. The germline V gene encodes CDR1 SGHDN and CDR2 FVKESK. Here the CDR3 reads CASSQGGLHSGRPADTQYF. As DNA, the CDR3 is TGTGCCAGCAGCCAAGGTGGCCTACATAGCGGGAGACCCGCAGATACGCAGTATTTT. The full variable domain, completed using reference TRBV14 and TRBJ2-3, is EAGVTQFPSHSVIEKGQTVTLRCDPISGHDNLYWYRRVMGKEIKFLLHFVKESKQDESGMPNNRFLAERTGGTYSTLKVQPAELEDSGVYFCASSQGGLHSGRPADTQYFGPGTRLTVL.

This sequence joins TRBV4-2 and TRBJ2-2; D is ambiguous. Trimming took 1 base from V and 4 from J, leaving 13 bases between them. The CDR3 is 16 amino acids. Per the germline V gene, CDR1 is LGHNA and CDR2 is YNFKEQ. The CDR3 sequence: CASSQVSLEATGELFF. The CDR3 DNA follows: TGTGCCAGCAGCCAAGTATCCCTAGAAGCCACCGGGGAGCTGTTTTTT.

This clone was seen only once. This sample also contains other DNA sequences that code for the same CDR3. The chain combines TRBV7-2 with TRBJ2-3; D unclear. Trimming cost V 5 bases and J 6 bases, with 9 bases left between them. The CDR3 has 12 residues. Germline V gene data show CDR1 as SGHTA and CDR2 as FQGNSA. CDR3 nucleotide sequence: TGTGCCAGCAGCCCCGGCTTGGATACGCAGTATTTT. Its translation is CASSPGLDTQYF.

This clone was seen a few times. This sequence joins TRBV28 and TRBJ1-5, with D hard to call. The CDR3 extends over 14 amino acids. Trimming cost V 2 bases and J 7 bases, with 12 bases left between them. Germline CDR1 is MDHEN and CDR2 is SYDVKM. The CDR3 reads CASSLPVGRQPQHF. The CDR3 nucleotides read TGTGCCAGCAGTTTACCAGTAGGGCGGCAGCCCCAGCATTTT.